This paragraph covers one T cell receptor beta chain sequence. Roughly 0.5 to 1 ug RNA was reverse transcribed with random hexamers. The immunoSEQ assay covered 54 Vbeta and 13 Jbeta segments for CDR3. MiXCR, applied by TCRdb to the immunoSEQ multiplex PCR reads, yields one record per CDR3 protein. The top ten clones hold around 0.2% of a sample with 120,000 or so distinct CDR3 sequences, approximately 96% of them seen once. This sample is drawn from a study of CD8 T cells in Susac syndrome. V was trimmed by 7 bases and J by 2 bases, leaving 5 bases between them. The CDR3 is 11 amino acids. This chain joins TRBV12-3 or TRBV12-4 and TRBJ1-1; D call uncertain. This TCR was recovered from a human donor with Susac syndrome. The sequenced sample consisted of CD8+ T cells from PBMCs. CDR3 coding DNA: TGTGCCAGCAAGTATAACACTGAAGCTTTCTTT. It yields the protein CASKYNTEAFF.